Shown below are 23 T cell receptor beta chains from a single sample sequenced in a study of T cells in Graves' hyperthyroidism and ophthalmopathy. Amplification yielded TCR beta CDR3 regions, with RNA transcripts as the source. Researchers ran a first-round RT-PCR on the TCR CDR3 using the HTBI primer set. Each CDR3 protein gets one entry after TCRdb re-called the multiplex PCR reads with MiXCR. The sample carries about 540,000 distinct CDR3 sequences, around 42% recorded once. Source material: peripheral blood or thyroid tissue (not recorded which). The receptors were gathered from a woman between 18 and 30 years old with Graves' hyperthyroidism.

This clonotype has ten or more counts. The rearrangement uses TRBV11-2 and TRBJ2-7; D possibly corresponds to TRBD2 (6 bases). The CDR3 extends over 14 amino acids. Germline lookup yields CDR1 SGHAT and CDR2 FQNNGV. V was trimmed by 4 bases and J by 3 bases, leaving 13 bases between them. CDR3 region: CASSWWGLSYEQYF. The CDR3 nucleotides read TGTGCCAGCAGCTGGTGGGGACTCAGCTACGAGCAGTACTTC.

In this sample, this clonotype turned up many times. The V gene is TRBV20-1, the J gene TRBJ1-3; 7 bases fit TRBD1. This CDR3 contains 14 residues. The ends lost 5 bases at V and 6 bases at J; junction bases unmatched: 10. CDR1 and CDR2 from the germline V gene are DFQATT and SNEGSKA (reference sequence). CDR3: CSAGPDRAENTIYF. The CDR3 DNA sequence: TGCAGTGCTGGCCCTGACAGGGCAGAAAACACCATATATTTT.

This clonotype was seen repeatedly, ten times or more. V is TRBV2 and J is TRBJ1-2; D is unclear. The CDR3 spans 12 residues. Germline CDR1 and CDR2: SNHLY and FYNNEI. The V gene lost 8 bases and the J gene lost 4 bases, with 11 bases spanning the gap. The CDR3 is CASLGVRYGYTF. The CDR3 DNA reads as TGTGCCAGCCTGGGAGTTCGCTATGGCTACACCTTC.

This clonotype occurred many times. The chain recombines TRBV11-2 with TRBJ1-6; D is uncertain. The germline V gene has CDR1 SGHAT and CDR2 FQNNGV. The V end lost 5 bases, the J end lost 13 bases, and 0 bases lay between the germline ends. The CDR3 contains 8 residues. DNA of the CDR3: TGTGCCAGCAGCCCCCTCCACTTT. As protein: CASSPLHF.

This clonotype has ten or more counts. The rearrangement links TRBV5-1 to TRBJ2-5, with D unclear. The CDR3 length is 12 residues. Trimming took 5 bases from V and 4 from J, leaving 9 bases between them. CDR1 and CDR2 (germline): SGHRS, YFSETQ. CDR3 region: CASSILGETQYF. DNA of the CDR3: TGCGCCAGCAGTATATTAGGAGAGACCCAGTACTTC.

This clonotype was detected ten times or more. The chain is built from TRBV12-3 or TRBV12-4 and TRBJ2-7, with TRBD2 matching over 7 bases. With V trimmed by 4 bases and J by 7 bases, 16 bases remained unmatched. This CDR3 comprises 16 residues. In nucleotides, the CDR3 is TGTGCCAGCAGTTCCACAAAGGCTAGCGGACGGTGGGAGCAGTACTTC. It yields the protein CASSSTKASGRWEQYF.

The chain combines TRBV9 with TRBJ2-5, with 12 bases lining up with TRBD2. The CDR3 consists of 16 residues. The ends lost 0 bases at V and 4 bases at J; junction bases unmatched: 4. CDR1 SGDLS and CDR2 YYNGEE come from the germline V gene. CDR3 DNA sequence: TGTGCCAGCAGCGTAGCAGAGGGACTAGCGGGAGAGACCCAGTACTTC. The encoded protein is CASSVAEGLAGETQYF.

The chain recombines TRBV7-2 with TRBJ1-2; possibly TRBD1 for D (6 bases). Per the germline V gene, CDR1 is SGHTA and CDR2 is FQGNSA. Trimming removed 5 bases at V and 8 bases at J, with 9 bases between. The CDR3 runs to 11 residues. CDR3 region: CASSRGTGYTF. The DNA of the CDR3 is TGTGCCAGCAGCCGAGGGACAGGCTACACCTTC.

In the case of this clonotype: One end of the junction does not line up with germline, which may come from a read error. CDR3 sequence (DNA): TGTGCCAGCTCACCGGTTTCCGACGGGAGTTTAGGGGTTCACTTC. The encoded protein is CASSPVSDGSLGVHF. The chain combines TRBV18 with TRBJ2-5; a weak D match, TRBD2 (6 bases). Germline loops: CDR1 KGHSH, CDR2 LQKENI. The CDR3 spans 15 residues.

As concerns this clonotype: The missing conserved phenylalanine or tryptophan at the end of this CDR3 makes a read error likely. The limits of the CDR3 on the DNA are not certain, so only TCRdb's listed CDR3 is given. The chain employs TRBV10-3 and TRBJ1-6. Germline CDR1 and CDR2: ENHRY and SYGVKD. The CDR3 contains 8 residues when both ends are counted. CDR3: CAISESPS.

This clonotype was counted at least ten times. The CDR3 region is CSVEDSVYGYTF. The CDR3 region has the DNA TGCAGCGTTGAAGATTCCGTCTATGGCTACACCTTC. V gene TRBV29-1 combines with J gene TRBJ1-2; D ambiguous. The CDR3 has 12 residues. CDR1 is SQVTM and CDR2 is ANQGSEA in the germline V gene. With 0 bases removed from V and 4 bases from J, the gap between germline ends came to 6 bases.

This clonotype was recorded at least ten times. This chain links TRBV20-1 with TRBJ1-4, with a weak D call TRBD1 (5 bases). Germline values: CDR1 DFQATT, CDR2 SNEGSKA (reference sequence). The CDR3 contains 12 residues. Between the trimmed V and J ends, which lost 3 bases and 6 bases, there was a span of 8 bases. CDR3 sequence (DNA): TGCAGTGCTAGGCCGGGGGATGAAAAACTGTTTTTT. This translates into CSARPGDEKLFF.

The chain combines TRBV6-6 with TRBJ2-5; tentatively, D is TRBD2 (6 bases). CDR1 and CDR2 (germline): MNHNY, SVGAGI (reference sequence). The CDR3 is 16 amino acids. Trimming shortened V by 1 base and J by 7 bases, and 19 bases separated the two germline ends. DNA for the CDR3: TGTGCCAGCAGTTACTTAGCGGAGTCTTCGCGGGGGACCCAGTACTTC. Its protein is CASSYLAESSRGTQYF.

The CDR3 DNA follows: TGTGCCAGCAGTATAGGGACAGAGTACGAGCAGTACTTC. Protein: CASSIGTEYEQYF. The rearrangement joins TRBV7-6 to TRBJ2-7; 7 nucleotides match TRBD1. Germline values: CDR1 SGHVS, CDR2 FNYEAQ. V lost 6 bases and J lost 4; bases outside the gene matches: 6. The length of the CDR3 is 13 residues.

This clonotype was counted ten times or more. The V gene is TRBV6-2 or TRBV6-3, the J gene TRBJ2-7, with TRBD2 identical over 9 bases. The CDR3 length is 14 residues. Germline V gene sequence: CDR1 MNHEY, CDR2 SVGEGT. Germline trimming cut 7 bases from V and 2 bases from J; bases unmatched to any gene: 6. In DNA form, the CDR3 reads TGTGCCAGCACAAAAGGCGGGAGGGCCTACGAGCAGTACTTC. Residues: CASTKGGRAYEQYF.

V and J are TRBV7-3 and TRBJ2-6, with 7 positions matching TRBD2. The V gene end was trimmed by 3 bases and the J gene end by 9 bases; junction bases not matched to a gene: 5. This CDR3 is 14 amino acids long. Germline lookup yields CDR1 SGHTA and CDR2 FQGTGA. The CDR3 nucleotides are TGTGCCAGCAGCTTCGGACTAGGAGGCAACGTCCTGACTTTC. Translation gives CASSFGLGGNVLTF.

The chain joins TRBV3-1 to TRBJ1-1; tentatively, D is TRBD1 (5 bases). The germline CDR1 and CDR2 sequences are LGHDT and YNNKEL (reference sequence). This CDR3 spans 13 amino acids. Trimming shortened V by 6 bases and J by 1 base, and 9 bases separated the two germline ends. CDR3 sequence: CASSTQGNTEAFF. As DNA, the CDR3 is TGTGCCAGCAGTACTCAGGGGAACACTGAAGCTTTCTTT. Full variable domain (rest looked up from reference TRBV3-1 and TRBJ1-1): DTAVSQTPKYLVTQMGNDKSIKCEQNLGHDTMYWYKQDSKKFLKIMFSYNNKELIINETVPNRFSPKSPDKAHLNLHINSLELGDSAVYFCASSTQGNTEAFFGQGTRLTVV.

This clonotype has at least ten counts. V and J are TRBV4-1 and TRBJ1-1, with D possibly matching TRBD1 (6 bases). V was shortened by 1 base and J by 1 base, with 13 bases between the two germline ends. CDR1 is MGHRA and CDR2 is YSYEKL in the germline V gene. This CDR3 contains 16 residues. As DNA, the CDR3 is TGCGCCAGCAGCCAAGCCCGGGGGGGCCCGAACACTGAAGCTTTCTTT. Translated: CASSQARGGPNTEAFF.

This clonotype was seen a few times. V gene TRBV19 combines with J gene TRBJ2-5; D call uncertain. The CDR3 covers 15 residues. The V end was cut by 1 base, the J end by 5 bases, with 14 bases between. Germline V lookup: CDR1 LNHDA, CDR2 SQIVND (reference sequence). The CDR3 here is CASSIGAPARETQYF. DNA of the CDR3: TGTGCCAGTAGTATAGGAGCCCCGGCGCGGGAGACCCAGTACTTC. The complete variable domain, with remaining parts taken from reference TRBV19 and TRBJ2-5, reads DGGITQSPKYLFRKEGQNVTLSCEQNLNHDAMYWYRQDPGQGLRLIYYSQIVNDFQKGDIAEGYSVSREKKESFPLTVTSAQKNPTAFYLCASSIGAPARETQYFGPGTRLLVL.

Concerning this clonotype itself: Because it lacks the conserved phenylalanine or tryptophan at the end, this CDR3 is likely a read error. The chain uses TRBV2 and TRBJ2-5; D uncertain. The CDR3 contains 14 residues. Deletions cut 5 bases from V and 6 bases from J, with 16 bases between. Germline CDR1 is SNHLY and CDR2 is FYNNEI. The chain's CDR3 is CASSLFGLTQTQYL. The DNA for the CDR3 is TGTGCCAGCAGTTTATTTGGCCTGACGCAGACCCAGTACCTC.

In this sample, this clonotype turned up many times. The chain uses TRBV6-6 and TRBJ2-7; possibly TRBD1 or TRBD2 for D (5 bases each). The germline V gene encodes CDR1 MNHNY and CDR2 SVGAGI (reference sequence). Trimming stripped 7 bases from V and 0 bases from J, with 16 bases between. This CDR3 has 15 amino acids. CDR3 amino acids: CASTQGESPSYEQYF. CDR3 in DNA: TGTGCCAGCACTCAAGGGGAGAGTCCCTCCTACGAGCAGTACTTC.

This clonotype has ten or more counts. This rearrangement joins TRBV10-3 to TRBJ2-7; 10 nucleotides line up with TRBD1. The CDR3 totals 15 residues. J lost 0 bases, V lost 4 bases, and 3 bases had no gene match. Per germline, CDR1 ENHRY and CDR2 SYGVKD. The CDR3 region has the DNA TGTGCCATCAGTGGGGACAGGGGAGGCTCCTACGAGCAGTACTTC. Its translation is CAISGDRGGSYEQYF.

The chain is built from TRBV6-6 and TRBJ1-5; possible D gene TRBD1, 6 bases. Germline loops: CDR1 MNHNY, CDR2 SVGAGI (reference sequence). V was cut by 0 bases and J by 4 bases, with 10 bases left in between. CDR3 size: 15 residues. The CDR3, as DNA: TGTGCCAGCAGTTACTCCGGGGGGCATAATCAGCCCCAGCATTTT. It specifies CASSYSGGHNQPQHF.